The present T cell receptor beta chain was sequenced within a study of blood T cell repertoires in COVID-19. Across the study: The United States, Italy and Spain supplied acute and convalescent COVID-19 samples. T cells, B-cell-depleted T cells, or PBMCs provided the cDNA or gDNA that served as material.

Original analysis: Counts of nucleated cells, estimated from reference gene primer amplification, were obtained. Some clones are missing from TCRdb's copy, which holds only in-frame ones; the method was immunoSEQ multiplex PCR. The V and J calls and clone size were taken over from that table, and D and trimming were inferred from the DNA. This sample has some 140,000 clones, with around 73% found just once. Germline CDR1 and CDR2: SGDLS and YYNGEE. J lost 0 bases, V lost 4 bases, and 15 bases had no gene match. The CDR3 covers 20 residues. Sequences were obtained from peripheral blood. This chain joins TRBV9 and TRBJ2-6; 8 bases agree with TRBD2. This receptor was identified in a man in his 60s who had recovered from COVID-19. The CDR3 DNA sequence: TGTGCCAGCAGCCCCGGGGGGGCAACGAACAGTTTCTCTGGGGCCAACGTCCTGACTTTC. Its protein is CASSPGGATNSFSGANVLTF. The variable domain in full, with the rest retrieved from reference TRBV9 and TRBJ2-6, is DSGVTQTPKHLITATGQRVTLRCSPRSGDLSVYWYQQSLDQGLQFLIQYYNGEERAKGNILERFSAQQFPDLHSELNLSSLELGDSALYFCASSPGGATNSFSGANVLTFGAGSRLTVL.